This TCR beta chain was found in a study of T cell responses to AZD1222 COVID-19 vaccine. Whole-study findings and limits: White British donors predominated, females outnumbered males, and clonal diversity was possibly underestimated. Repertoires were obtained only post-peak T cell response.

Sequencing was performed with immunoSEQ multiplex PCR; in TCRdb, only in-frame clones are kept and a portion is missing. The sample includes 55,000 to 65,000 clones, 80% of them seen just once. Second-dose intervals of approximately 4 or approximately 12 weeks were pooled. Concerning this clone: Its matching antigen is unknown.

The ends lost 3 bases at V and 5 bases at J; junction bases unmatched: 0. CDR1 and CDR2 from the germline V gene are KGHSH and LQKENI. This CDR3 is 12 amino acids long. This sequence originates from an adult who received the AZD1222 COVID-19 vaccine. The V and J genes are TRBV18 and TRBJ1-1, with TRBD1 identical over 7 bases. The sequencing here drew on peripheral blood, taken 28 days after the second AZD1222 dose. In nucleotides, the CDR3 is TGTGCCAGCTCACCGGACAGGACTGAAGCTTTCTTT. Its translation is CASSPDRTEAFF.